This TCR beta chain was found in a study of glioma-infiltrating T cells. Study findings and constraints: Tissue and blood shared very few CDR3 sequences. Tissue-blood divergence was below expectation in non-neoplastic patients, above in gliomas.

The CDR3 loop spans 15 amino acids. The germline CDR1 and CDR2 sequences are MNHEY and SVGEGT. The V gene end was trimmed by 5 bases and the J gene end by 4 bases; junction bases not matched to a gene: 4. Remarks on this clonotype: Its antigen is currently unknown.

TCR alpha and beta CDR3 regions were amplified from RNA using iRepertoire nested multiplex PCR. Input was about 100-450 ng of tissue mRNA or PBMC total RNA. Each CDR3 protein gets one entry after TCRdb re-called the multiplex PCR reads with MiXCR. The sample carries about 140,000 distinct CDR3 sequences, around 40% recorded once. This TCR derives from a human donor with low-grade glioma or glioblastoma, undergoing nonglioma brain surgery, or in good health (not recorded which). Source material: glioma tissue, nonneoplastic brain tissue, or PBMCs (not recorded which). This chain links TRBV6-2 or TRBV6-3 with TRBJ2-1; 11 bases match TRBD2. CDR3 sequence: CASSPGTSGYNEQFF. CDR3 bases: TGTGCCAGCAGTCCCGGGACTAGCGGATACAATGAGCAGTTCTTC.